The clone carrying this TCR beta chain was detected once. In the study's own analysis: Reference gene primer amplification yielded estimated nucleated cell counts. The table came from immunoSEQ multiplex PCR; TCRdb's copy has only in-frame clones and leaves some out. That table is the source of V, J and clone size, and D and trimming were worked out from the DNA. This sample has a few hundred thousand clones, with about 87% found just once. The sample belongs to a study of blood T cell repertoires in COVID-19. The sample was peripheral blood. The receptor was derived from a woman aged 30 to 39 with COVID-19, enrolled during active disease.

CDR3 residues: CAISESTSGGARETQYF. The CDR3 bases are TGTGCCATCAGTGAGTCGACTAGCGGGGGGGCTCGAGAGACCCAGTACTTC. V usage is TRBV10-3 and J usage is TRBJ2-5; 14 positions match TRBD2. Germline values: CDR1 ENHRY, CDR2 SYGVKD. The ends lost 0 bases at V and 4 bases at J; junction bases unmatched: 4. This CDR3 has 17 residues.